What follows are 20 T cell receptor beta chains derived from one specimen sequenced in a study of CD8 T cells in Susac syndrome. The authors reverse transcribed about 0.45 to 1 ug RNA with random hexamers. TCRdb re-analysed the immunoSEQ multiplex PCR reads in MiXCR, keeping a single row per CDR3 protein. Altogether about 300,000 distinct CDR3 sequences are present, 75% to 85% being singletons, with the ten largest covering 0.2% to 0.25%. Material for sequencing was CD8+ T cells from PBMCs. These receptors came from a human donor with multiple sclerosis.

The gene calls are TRBV4-2 and TRBJ2-3, with D uncertain. From germline, CDR1 is LGHNA and CDR2 YNFKEQ. Trimming stripped 1 base from V and 2 bases from J, with 13 bases between. CDR3 length: 16 residues. In DNA, the CDR3 is TGTGCCAGCAGCCAAGGCACCAGCGAGTACACAGATACGCAGTATTTT. It translates to CASSQGTSEYTDTQYF.

The chain combines TRBV7-9 with TRBJ1-2; D is unclear. Germline V gene lookup returns CDR1 SEHNR and CDR2 FQNEAQ (reference sequence). V lost 1 base and J lost 7, with 16 bases in between. The CDR3 totals 15 residues. The CDR3 DNA sequence: TGTGCCAGCAGCTTAGAGGGCACGACCTGGGGTGGCTACACCTTC. This codes for CASSLEGTTWGGYTF.

The genes are TRBV7-9 and TRBJ1-1, with no clear D. The germline CDR1 and CDR2 sequences are SEHNR and FQNEAQ (reference sequence). The V end lost 6 bases, the J end lost 6 bases, and 23 bases lay between the germline ends. The CDR3 has 16 residues. The CDR3 DNA reads as TGTGCCAGCAGATCCCAACTCCTGGGCAGAACATCTGAAGCTTTCTTT. Amino acid sequence: CASRSQLLGRTSEAFF.

This chain joins TRBV5-4 and TRBJ2-5; 8 positions agree with TRBD2. The trim removed 2 bases at V and 1 base at J, leaving 7 bases unmatched. CDR3 size: 16 residues. Per the germline V gene, CDR1 is SGHNT and CDR2 is YYREEE (reference sequence). CDR3 DNA sequence: TGTGCCAGCAGCTTTAATCGCGGGGGGTTCCAAGAGACCCAGTACTTC. This encodes CASSFNRGGFQETQYF.

The rearrangement links TRBV27 to TRBJ2-3; D remains unclear. CDR1 and CDR2 from the germline V gene are MNHEY and SMNVEV (reference sequence). Trimming stripped 5 bases from V and 2 bases from J, with 17 bases between. This CDR3 spans 16 amino acids. The CDR3 nucleotides are TGTGCCAGCAGTCTCGACCCCTCTCCTCACACAGATACGCAGTATTTT. This encodes CASSLDPSPHTDTQYF.

J is TRBJ1-4 and V is TRBV24-1; D call uncertain. With 12 bases removed from V and 3 bases from J, the gap between germline ends came to 13 bases. From germline, CDR1 is KGHDR and CDR2 SFDVKD. CDR3 length: 13 residues. The CDR3 region has the DNA TGTGCCGCCTCGCGAGCTCCTAATGAAAAACTGTTTTTT. Its translation: CAASRAPNEKLFF.

The V and J genes are TRBV20-1 and TRBJ1-2; TRBD1 might be the D (6 bases). CDR1 is DFQATT, CDR2 SNEGSKA, per germline (reference sequence). V dropped 4 bases and J dropped 8 bases, with 20 bases sitting between them. The CDR3 has 14 amino acids. In nucleotides, the CDR3 is TGCAGTGCTACATTGAACAGGGTGATTCTCGGCTACACCTTC. It is translated as CSATLNRVILGYTF.

This chain connects TRBV2 to TRBJ2-2; no firm D call. CDR3 size: 15 residues. The germline V gene encodes CDR1 SNHLY and CDR2 FYNNEI. Trimming removed 8 bases at V and 5 bases at J, with 18 bases between. This CDR3 is CASVFDLEQTGELFF. CDR3 nucleotides: TGTGCCAGCGTCTTTGATCTCGAACAAACCGGGGAGCTGTTTTTT.

The chain combines TRBV6-1 with TRBJ2-4; no definite D call. Deletions cut 6 bases from V and 5 bases from J, with 5 bases between. This CDR3 is built from 11 residues. The germline CDR1 and CDR2 sequences are MNHNS and SASEGT. CDR3 nucleotides: TGTGCCAGCAGCGAGCAAAACATTCAGTACTTC. The encoded protein is CASSEQNIQYF.

The chain carries TRBV20-1 and TRBJ1-2; 7 bases fit TRBD1. The CDR3 has 14 amino acids. V lost 4 bases and J lost 0; bases outside the gene matches: 5. Germline V CDR1 and CDR2: DFQATT, SNEGSKA (reference sequence). CDR3 protein: CSAIDREANYGYTF. Here the CDR3 DNA reads TGCAGTGCTATAGACAGGGAAGCTAACTATGGCTACACCTTC.

The V gene is TRBV12-3 or TRBV12-4, the J gene TRBJ2-5, with 7 bases fitting TRBD1. V lost 5 bases and J lost 5; bases outside the gene matches: 17. CDR3 size: 17 residues. The CDR3 here is CASSPRPSQGERETQYF. The CDR3 DNA follows: TGTGCCAGCAGTCCCCGCCCCTCGCAGGGGGAACGGGAGACCCAGTACTTC.

This rearrangement joins TRBV25-1 to TRBJ1-1; weak D call: TRBD1 (6 bases). The V gene's germline CDR1 is MGHDK and CDR2 SYGVNS. The CDR3 sequence is 11 residues long. The ends were cut back, 7 bases at V and 11 bases at J, with 14 bases in the middle. CDR3 nucleotides: TGTGCCAGCACCCAAGGGGGTCTGGCTTTCTTT. The encoded protein is CASTQGGLAFF.

The V and J genes are TRBV7-8 and TRBJ1-1; 7 bases fit TRBD1. The V and J ends lost 0 bases and 7 bases, in that order; junction bases with no gene match: 5. Per the germline V gene, CDR1 is SGHVS and CDR2 is FQNEAQ. The CDR3 is 14 amino acids. The CDR3 is CASSLATGTNEAFF. As DNA, the CDR3 is TGTGCCAGCAGCTTAGCGACAGGGACCAATGAAGCTTTCTTT.

This chain uses TRBV19 with TRBJ2-2; TRBD1 matches 7 bases. The CDR3 runs 17 residues. Per germline, CDR1 LNHDA and CDR2 SQIVND (reference sequence). J gave up 1 base and V 5 bases, and 10 bases lay outside the gene matches. DNA for the CDR3: TGTGCCAGTAGTTTTCCTGGATGGACAGGGAACACCGGGGAGCTGTTTTTT. Translating gives CASSFPGWTGNTGELFF.

The chain combines TRBV15 with TRBJ2-7, with 8 bases aligning to TRBD1. Germline assignment: CDR1 LNHNV and CDR2 YYDKDF (reference sequence). J lost 3 bases, V lost 5 bases, and 3 bases had no gene match. The CDR3 sequence is 13 residues long. CDR3 DNA sequence: TGTGCCACCAGCCGGGACAGGATCTACGAGCAGTACTTC. It encodes CATSRDRIYEQYF.

The V and J genes are TRBV20-1 and TRBJ2-7, with 12 bases fitting TRBD2. CDR3 size: 19 residues. With V trimmed by 0 bases and J by 3 bases, 15 bases remained unmatched. Germline V gives CDR1 DFQATT, CDR2 SNEGSKA (reference sequence). The CDR3 reads CSARDISSGRASSFYEQYF. The CDR3 bases are TGCAGTGCTAGAGATATATCTAGCGGGAGGGCTTCTTCCTTCTACGAGCAGTACTTC.

This chain uses TRBV12-3 or TRBV12-4 with TRBJ2-1; TRBD2 agrees at 11 bases. Trimming took 4 bases from V and 3 from J; bases not matched to a gene: 8. The CDR3 consists of 17 residues. In DNA, the CDR3 is TGTGCCAGCAGTTCCGATGGACTAGCGGGCGACTACAATGAGCAGTTCTTC. This sequence encodes CASSSDGLAGDYNEQFF.

The V gene is TRBV7-2, the J gene TRBJ2-1; D uncertain. The CDR3 has 15 residues. Germline CDR1 reads SGHTA; CDR2 reads FQGNSA. Between the trimmed V and J ends, which lost 2 bases and 7 bases, there was a span of 15 bases. The CDR3 DNA follows: TGTGCCAGCAGCTTAAAAGATCCTCTCGTGAATGAGCAGTTCTTC. Translating gives CASSLKDPLVNEQFF. Full variable domain (outside the CDR3, taken from reference TRBV7-2 and TRBJ2-1): GAGVSQSPSNKVTEKGKDVELRCDPISGHTALYWYRQSLGQGLEFLIYFQGNSAPDKSGLPSDRFSAERTGGSVSTLTIQRTQQEDSAVYLCASSLKDPLVNEQFFGPGTRLTVL.

The V call is TRBV2, the J call TRBJ2-1; D is uncertain. Looked up from germline, CDR1 is SNHLY and CDR2 is FYNNEI. V lost 8 bases and J 6 bases, leaving 20 bases between the germline ends. CDR3 length: 15 residues. The CDR3 DNA follows: TGTGCCAGCTCCGAGGTCCGAGGTTCGGGCAATGAGCAGTTCTTC. This gives the protein CASSEVRGSGNEQFF.

The V and J genes are TRBV10-3 and TRBJ2-7; TRBD2 is a possible D gene (5 bases). CDR3 length: 12 residues. Germline V lookup: CDR1 ENHRY, CDR2 SYGVKD. V lost 4 bases and J lost 1, with 5 bases in between. The CDR3 sequence: CAISGTSYEQYF. CDR3 bases: TGTGCCATCAGTGGGACTTCCTACGAGCAGTACTTC.